This TCR beta chain was identified during a study of STAT3 mutations in large granular lymphocyte leukemia. About the study: Over half of T-LGLL patients had one or more immunosuppressive regimens.

General study points: At least one immunodominant TCR beta clonotype appeared in every T-cell large granular lymphocyte leukemia patient. Treatment regimens differed across patients between samplings.

The ends were cut back, 3 bases at V and 4 bases at J, with 10 bases in the middle. The CDR3 consists of 14 residues. Germline V gene sequence: CDR1 SGHRS, CDR2 YFSETQ. Sequencing used immunoSEQ multiplex PCR; TCRdb keeps in-frame clones, though not all of them. The data contain 1,500 to 2,000 clones, 55% of them singletons. This clone was seen more than once but under ten times. The antigen is unknown. This receptor was obtained from a man between 60 and 75 years old with T-cell large granular lymphocyte leukemia. Some clones in this sample may be carry-over from other donors' samples. The chain employs TRBV5-1 and TRBJ2-2; D not resolved. The sample taken for sequencing was peripheral blood mononuclear cells. In DNA, the CDR3 is TGCGCCAGCAGCTCAAACACGGGCACCGGGGAGCTGTTTTTT. The encoded protein is CASSSNTGTGELFF.